This record covers a single TCR beta chain. The entry originates in a study of shared clonotypes between healthy human individuals. Extraction of genomic DNA in unsorted samples used approximately 94 million PBMCs. Method: immunoSEQ multiplex PCR; TCRdb's copy keeps in-frame clones and lacks some. In the table there are 450,000 to 500,000 clones, 70% to 80% of which are singletons. V was shortened by 2 bases and J by 2 bases, with 15 bases between the two germline ends. The length of the CDR3 is 17 residues. The germline CDR1 and CDR2 sequences are KGHSH and LQKENI. The TCR comes from a woman aged 40 to 50 in good health. Some clones in this sample may be carry-over from other donors' samples. The material sequenced was PBMCs. V and J are TRBV18 and TRBJ1-4; D unclear. This chain's CDR3 is CASSPNWVFGTNEKLFF. In DNA form, the CDR3 reads TGTGCCAGCTCACCAAATTGGGTTTTCGGCACTAATGAAAAACTGTTTTTT.